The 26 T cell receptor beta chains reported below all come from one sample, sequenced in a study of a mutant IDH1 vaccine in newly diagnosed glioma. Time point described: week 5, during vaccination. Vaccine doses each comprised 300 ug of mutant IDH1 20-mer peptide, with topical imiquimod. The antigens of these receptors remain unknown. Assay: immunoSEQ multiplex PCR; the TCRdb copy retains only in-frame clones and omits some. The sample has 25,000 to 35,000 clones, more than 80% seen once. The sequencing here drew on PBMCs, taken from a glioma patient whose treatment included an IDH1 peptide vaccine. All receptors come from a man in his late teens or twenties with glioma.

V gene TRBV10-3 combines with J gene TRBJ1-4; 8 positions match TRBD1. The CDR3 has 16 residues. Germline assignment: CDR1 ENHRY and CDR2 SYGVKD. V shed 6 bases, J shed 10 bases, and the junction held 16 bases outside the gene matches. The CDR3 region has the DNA TGTGCCATCAGCTCCCAGAAAGGACAGGGAAGGGGAAAACTGTTTTTT. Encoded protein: CAISSQKGQGRGKLFF.

This chain's CDR3 is CASRRTGVTGGYTF. DNA of the CDR3: TGTGCCAGCAGGCGGACAGGGGTGACTGGTGGCTACACCTTC. The rearrangement joins TRBV28 to TRBJ1-2, with 9 nucleotides matching TRBD1. The V and J ends lost 6 bases and 7 bases, in that order; junction bases with no gene match: 9. Per the germline V gene, CDR1 is MDHEN and CDR2 is SYDVKM. The CDR3 loop spans 14 amino acids.

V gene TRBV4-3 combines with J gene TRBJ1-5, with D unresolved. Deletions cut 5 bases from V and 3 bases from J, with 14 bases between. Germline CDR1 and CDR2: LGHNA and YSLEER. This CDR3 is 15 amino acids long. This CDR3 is CASSESGSPNQPQHF. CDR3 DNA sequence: TGCGCCAGCAGCGAATCTGGGAGTCCCAATCAGCCCCAGCATTTT.

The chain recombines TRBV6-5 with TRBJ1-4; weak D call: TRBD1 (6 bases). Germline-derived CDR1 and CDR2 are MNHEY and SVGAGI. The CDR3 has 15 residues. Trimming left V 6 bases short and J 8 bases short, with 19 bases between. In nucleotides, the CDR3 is TGTGCCAGCAGCGACTCAGGGGCCGGTGGCGAAAAACTGTTTTTT. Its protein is CASSDSGAGGEKLFF.

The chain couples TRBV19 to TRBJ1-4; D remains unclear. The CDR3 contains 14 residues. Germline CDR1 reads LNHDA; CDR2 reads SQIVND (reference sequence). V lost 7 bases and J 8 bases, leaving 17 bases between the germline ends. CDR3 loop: CASTSQGDFEKLFF. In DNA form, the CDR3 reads TGTGCCAGTACCTCCCAAGGCGATTTCGAAAAACTGTTTTTT.

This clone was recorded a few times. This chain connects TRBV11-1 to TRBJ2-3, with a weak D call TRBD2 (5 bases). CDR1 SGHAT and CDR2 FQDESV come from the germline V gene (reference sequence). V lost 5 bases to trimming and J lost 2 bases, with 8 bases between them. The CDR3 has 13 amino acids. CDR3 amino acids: CASSTGNTDTQYF. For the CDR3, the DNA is TGTGCCAGCAGCACGGGGAACACAGATACGCAGTATTTT.

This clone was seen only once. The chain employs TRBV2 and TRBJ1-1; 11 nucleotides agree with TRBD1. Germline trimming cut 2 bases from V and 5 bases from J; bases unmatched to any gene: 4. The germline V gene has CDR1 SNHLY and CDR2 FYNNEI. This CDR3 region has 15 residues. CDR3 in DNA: TGTGCCAGCAGTGAAAGGGACAGGGGGTTAACTGAAGCTTTCTTT. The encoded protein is CASSERDRGLTEAFF.

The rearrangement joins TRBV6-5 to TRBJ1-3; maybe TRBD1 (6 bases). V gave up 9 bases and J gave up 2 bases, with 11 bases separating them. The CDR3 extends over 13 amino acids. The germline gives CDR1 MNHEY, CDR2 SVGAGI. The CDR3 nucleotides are TGTGCCAGTTGGCAGGGGACTGGAAACACCATATATTTT. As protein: CASWQGTGNTIYF.

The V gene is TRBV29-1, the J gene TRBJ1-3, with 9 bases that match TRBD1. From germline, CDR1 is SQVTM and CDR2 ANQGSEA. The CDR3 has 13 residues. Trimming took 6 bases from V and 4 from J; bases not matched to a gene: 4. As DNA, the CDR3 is TGCAGCGTCCTCGGGACAGGGGGAAACACCATATATTTT. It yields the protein CSVLGTGGNTIYF.

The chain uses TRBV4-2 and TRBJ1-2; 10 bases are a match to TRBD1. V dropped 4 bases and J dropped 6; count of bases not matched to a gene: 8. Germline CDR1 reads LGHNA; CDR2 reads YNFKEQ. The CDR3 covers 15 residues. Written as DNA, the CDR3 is TGTGCCAGCAGCCCAGGGACAGGGGATCGCGATGGCTACACCTTC. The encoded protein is CASSPGTGDRDGYTF.

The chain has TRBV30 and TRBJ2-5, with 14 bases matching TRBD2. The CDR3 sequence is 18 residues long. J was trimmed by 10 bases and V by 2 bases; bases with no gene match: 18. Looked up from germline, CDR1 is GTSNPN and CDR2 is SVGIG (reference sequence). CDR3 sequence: CAWSTPARLAGGPPIQYF. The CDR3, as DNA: TGTGCCTGGAGTACCCCGGCGAGACTAGCGGGAGGGCCACCAATCCAGTACTTC.

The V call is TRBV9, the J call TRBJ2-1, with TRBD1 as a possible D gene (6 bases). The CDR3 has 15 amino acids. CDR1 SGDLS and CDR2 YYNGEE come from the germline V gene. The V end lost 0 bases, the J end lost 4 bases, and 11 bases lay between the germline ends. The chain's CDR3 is CASSVEGGSYNEQFF. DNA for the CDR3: TGTGCCAGCAGCGTAGAAGGGGGATCATACAATGAGCAGTTCTTC.

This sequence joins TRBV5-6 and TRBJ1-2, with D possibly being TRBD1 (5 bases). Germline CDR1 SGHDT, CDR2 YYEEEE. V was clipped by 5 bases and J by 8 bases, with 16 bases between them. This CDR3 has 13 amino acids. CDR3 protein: CASSGAGGFGYTF. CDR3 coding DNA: TGTGCCAGCAGTGGGGCGGGCGGGTTCGGCTACACCTTC.

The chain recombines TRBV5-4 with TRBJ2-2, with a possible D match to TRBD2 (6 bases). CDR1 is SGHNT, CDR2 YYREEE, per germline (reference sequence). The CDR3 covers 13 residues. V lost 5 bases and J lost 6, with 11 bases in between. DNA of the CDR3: TGTGCCAGCAGGGCTAGCGACCCCGGGGAGCTGTTTTTT. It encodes CASRASDPGELFF. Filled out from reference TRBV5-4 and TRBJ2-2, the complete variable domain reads ETGVTQSPTHLIKTRGQQVTLRCSSQSGHNTVSWYQQALGQGPQFIFQYYREEENGRGNFPPRFSGLQFPNYSSELNVNALELDDSALYLCASRASDPGELFFGEGSRLTVL.

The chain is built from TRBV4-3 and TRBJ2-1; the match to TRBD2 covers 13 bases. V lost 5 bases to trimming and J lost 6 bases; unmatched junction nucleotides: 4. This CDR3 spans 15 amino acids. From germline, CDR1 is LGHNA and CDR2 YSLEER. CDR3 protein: CASSVLAGGSNEQFF. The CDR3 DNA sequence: TGCGCCAGCAGCGTACTAGCGGGAGGGAGCAATGAGCAGTTCTTC.

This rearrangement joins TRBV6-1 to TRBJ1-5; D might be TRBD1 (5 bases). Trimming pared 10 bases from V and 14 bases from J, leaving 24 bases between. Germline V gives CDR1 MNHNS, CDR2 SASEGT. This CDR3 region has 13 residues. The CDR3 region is CATQRGGDAREHF. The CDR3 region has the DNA TGTGCCACCCAACGCGGGGGGGACGCCAGGGAGCATTTT.

The CDR3: CASSPWTGFVGELFF. CDR3 nucleotide sequence: TGTGCCAGCAGCCCATGGACAGGGTTCGTCGGGGAGCTGTTTTTT. The rearrangement links TRBV5-6 to TRBJ2-2, with TRBD1 identical over 8 bases. Trimming took 4 bases from V and 7 from J; bases not matched to a gene: 9. CDR3 length: 15 residues. CDR1 SGHDT and CDR2 YYEEEE come from the germline V gene.

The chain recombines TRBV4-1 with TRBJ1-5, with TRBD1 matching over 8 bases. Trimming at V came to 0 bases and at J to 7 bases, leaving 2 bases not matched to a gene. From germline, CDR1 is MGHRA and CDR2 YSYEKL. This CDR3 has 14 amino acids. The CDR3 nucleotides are TGCGCCAGCAGCCAAGACAGGGGGCCCCAGCCCCAGCATTTT. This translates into CASSQDRGPQPQHF.

This CDR3 reads CASSLVADYNEQFF. Here the CDR3 DNA reads TGTGCCAGCAGCTTAGTGGCGGACTACAATGAGCAGTTCTTC. V usage is TRBV7-8 and J usage is TRBJ2-1; D unclear. Germline values: CDR1 SGHVS, CDR2 FQNEAQ. This CDR3 region has 14 residues. V shed 1 base and J shed 3 bases, with 7 bases lying between them.

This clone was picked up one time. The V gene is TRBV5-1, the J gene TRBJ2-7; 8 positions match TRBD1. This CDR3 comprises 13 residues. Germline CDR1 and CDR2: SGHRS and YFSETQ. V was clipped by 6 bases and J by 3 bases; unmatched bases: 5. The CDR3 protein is CASIPGQGYEQYF. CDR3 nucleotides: TGCGCCAGCATCCCCGGACAGGGCTACGAGCAGTACTTC.

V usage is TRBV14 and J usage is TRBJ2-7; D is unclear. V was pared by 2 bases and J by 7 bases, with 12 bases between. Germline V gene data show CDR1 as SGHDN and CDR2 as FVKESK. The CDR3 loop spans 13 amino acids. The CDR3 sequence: CASSQRPSGEQYF. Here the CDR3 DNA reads TGTGCCAGCAGCCAACGTCCCTCCGGGGAGCAGTACTTC.

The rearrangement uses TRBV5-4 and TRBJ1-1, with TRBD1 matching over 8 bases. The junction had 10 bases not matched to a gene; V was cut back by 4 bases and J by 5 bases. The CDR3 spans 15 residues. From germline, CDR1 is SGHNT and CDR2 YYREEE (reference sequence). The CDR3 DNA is TGTGCCAGCAGCGCTTCCAGGGGGCCTGGAACTGAAGCTTTCTTT. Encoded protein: CASSASRGPGTEAFF.

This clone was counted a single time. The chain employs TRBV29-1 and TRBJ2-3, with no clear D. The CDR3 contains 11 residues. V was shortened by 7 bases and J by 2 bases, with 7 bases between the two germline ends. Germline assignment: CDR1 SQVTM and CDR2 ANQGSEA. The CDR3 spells CSGEDTDTQYF. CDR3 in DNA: TGCAGCGGAGAAGACACAGATACGCAGTATTTT.

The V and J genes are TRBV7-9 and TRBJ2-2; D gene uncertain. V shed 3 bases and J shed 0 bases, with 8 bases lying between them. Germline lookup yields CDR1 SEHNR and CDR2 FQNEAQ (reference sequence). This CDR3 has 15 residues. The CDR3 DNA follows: TGTGCCAGCAGCTTGCTCTCCACGAACACCGGGGAGCTGTTTTTT. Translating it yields CASSLLSTNTGELFF. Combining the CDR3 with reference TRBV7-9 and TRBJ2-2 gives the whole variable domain DTGVSQNPRHKITKRGQNVTFRCDPISEHNRLYWYRQTLGQGPEFLTYFQNEAQLEKSRLLSDRFSAERPKGSFSTLEIQRTEQGDSAMYLCASSLLSTNTGELFFGEGSRLTVL.

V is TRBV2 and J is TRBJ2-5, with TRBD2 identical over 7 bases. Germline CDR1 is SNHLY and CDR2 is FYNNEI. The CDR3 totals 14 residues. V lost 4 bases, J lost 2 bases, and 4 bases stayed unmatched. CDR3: CASSGLGGQETQYF. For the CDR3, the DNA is TGTGCCAGCAGTGGTCTGGGGGGGCAAGAGACCCAGTACTTC.

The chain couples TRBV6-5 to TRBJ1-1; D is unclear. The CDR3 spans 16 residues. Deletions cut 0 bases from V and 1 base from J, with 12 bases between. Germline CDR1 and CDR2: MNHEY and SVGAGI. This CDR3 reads CASSYSRWSRNTEAFF. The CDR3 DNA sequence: TGTGCCAGCAGTTACTCGAGGTGGTCGAGGAACACTGAAGCTTTCTTT.